This T cell receptor (beta chain) was identified in a study of blood T cell repertoires in COVID-19. The CDR3 is 14 residues long. Germline assignment: CDR1 SNHLY and CDR2 FYNNEI. The ends were cut back, 6 bases at V and 7 bases at J, with 18 bases in the middle. This clone was detected once. TCRdb's table, derived via immunoSEQ multiplex PCR, lists solely in-frame clones and lacks some. This table holds around 150,000 clones, roughly 80% found once. The chain carries TRBV2 and TRBJ1-2; D is perhaps TRBD1 (6 bases). The specimen sequenced was PBMCs or T cells enriched from blood (not recorded which). The clonotype comes from a man aged 50-59 years who had recovered from COVID-19. CDR3 residues: CASRGRRGASGYTF. CDR3 DNA: TGTGCCAGCAGAGGCCGTCGGGGGGCGAGTGGCTACACCTTC.